The 21 T cell receptor beta chains below come from one sample, sequenced in a study of shared clonotypes between healthy human individuals. Profiling relied on immunoSEQ multiplex PCR, and the TCRdb table lists in-frame clones only, not all of them. The repertoire holds about 2,500,000 clones, with more than 80% as singletons. Sequenced input: naive CD4+ T cells sorted from blood. The sample's subset: CD45RA+ positively selected. Every receptor here comes from a man in his late teens or twenties in good health.

The CDR3: CASSESNIQPQHF. DNA for the CDR3: TGCGCCAGCAGTGAGTCTAATATTCAGCCCCAGCATTTT. The chain recombines TRBV10-2 with TRBJ1-5; D unresolved. The V end was cut by 0 bases, the J end by 6 bases, with 6 bases between. Germline-derived CDR1 and CDR2 are WSHSY and SAAADI. This CDR3 has 13 amino acids.

V and J are TRBV6-1 and TRBJ1-6, with D possibly being TRBD1 (5 bases). Trimming shortened V by 11 bases and J by 0 bases, and 11 bases separated the two germline ends. CDR1 and CDR2 (germline): MNHNS, SASEGT. The CDR3 length is 14 residues. Here the CDR3 reads CAVVGGSYNSPLHF. In DNA, the CDR3 is TGTGCCGTCGTGGGGGGCTCCTATAATTCACCCCTCCACTTT.

V and J are TRBV19 and TRBJ2-1; TRBD2 matches at 8 bases. CDR1 LNHDA and CDR2 SQIVND come from the germline V gene (reference sequence). CDR3 length: 13 residues. J lost 9 bases, V lost 4 bases, and 5 bases had no gene match. The CDR3 sequence: CASSNPGGIEQFF. The CDR3 bases are TGTGCCAGTAGTAATCCGGGAGGGATTGAGCAGTTCTTC. The whole variable domain, filled in from reference TRBV19 and TRBJ2-1, reads DGGITQSPKYLFRKEGQNVTLSCEQNLNHDAMYWYRQDPGQGLRLIYYSQIVNDFQKGDIAEGYSVSREKKESFPLTVTSAQKNPTAFYLCASSNPGGIEQFFGPGTRLTVL.

Concerning this clone: Additional DNA sequences in this sample encode the identical CDR3. The chain has TRBV5-1 and TRBJ2-3; 12 bases match TRBD2. Germline CDR1 SGHRS, CDR2 YFSETQ. With V trimmed by 1 base and J by 4 bases, 4 bases remained unmatched. The CDR3 runs 16 residues. CDR3 region: CASSLTSGGTADTQYF. Here the CDR3 DNA reads TGCGCCAGCAGCTTGACTAGCGGGGGGACGGCAGATACGCAGTATTTT.

The chain employs TRBV5-4 and TRBJ2-7; D is possibly TRBD2 (6 bases). Germline assignment: CDR1 SGHNT and CDR2 YYREEE (reference sequence). The CDR3 has 14 residues. V was pared by 0 bases and J by 4 bases, with 11 bases between. CDR3: CASSLDRRDYEQYF. The CDR3 coding sequence is TGTGCCAGCAGCTTGGACAGGAGGGATTACGAGCAGTACTTC.

Of note for this clone: This specimen includes other DNA sequences encoding the same CDR3. The V and J genes are TRBV7-9 and TRBJ1-2; 7 nucleotides align to TRBD1. The CDR3 runs to 15 residues. V lost 0 bases and J lost 0; bases outside the gene matches: 1. CDR1 is SEHNR and CDR2 is FQNEAQ in the germline V gene (reference sequence). For the CDR3, the DNA is TGTGCCAGCAGCTTAGCAGGGGGCTCTAACTATGGCTACACCTTC. Translating it yields CASSLAGGSNYGYTF.

The V and J genes are TRBV7-2 and TRBJ2-1, with 7 bases that match TRBD2. Germline V gene data show CDR1 as SGHTA and CDR2 as FQGNSA. The CDR3 contains 16 residues. V was pared by 5 bases and J by 6 bases, with 13 bases of the junction left unmatched. The DNA for the CDR3 is TGTGCCAGCAGCCCGATACCCCGGGCTAGCGGCAATGAGCAGTTCTTC. This gives the protein CASSPIPRASGNEQFF.

The chain uses TRBV19 and TRBJ2-2; 8 nucleotides match TRBD1. Per the germline V gene, CDR1 is LNHDA and CDR2 is SQIVND (reference sequence). V was pared by 4 bases and J by 6 bases, with 10 bases of the junction left unmatched. The CDR3 has 16 amino acids. CDR3 nucleotides: TGTGCCAGTAGTAGTAAGACGCCAGGGGGCCCCGGGGAGCTGTTTTTT. This sequence encodes CASSSKTPGGPGELFF.

The gene calls are TRBV6-5 and TRBJ2-5; D remains unclear. Germline lookup yields CDR1 MNHEY and CDR2 SVGAGI. Trimming took off 1 base at V and 2 bases at J, with 11 bases between the two ends. This CDR3 region has 15 residues. The CDR3 loop reads CASSYFGKGQETQYF. CDR3 coding DNA: TGTGCCAGCAGTTACTTCGGAAAGGGTCAAGAGACCCAGTACTTC.

The CDR3 nucleotides are TGTGCCAGCAGTGCCCCCAGTCGAGGGGATACGCAGTATTTT. Amino acid sequence: CASSAPSRGDTQYF. The chain recombines TRBV28 with TRBJ2-3; a possible D gene is TRBD2 (5 bases). V was pared by 5 bases and J by 6 bases, with 15 bases between. The CDR3 sequence is 14 residues long. Looked up from germline, CDR1 is MDHEN and CDR2 is SYDVKM.

The V gene is TRBV25-1, the J gene TRBJ2-1; 11 bases line up with TRBD2. With V trimmed by 5 bases and J by 2 bases, 5 bases remained unmatched. Germline V gene data show CDR1 as MGHDK and CDR2 as SYGVNS. There are 16 residues in the CDR3. The CDR3 region is CASSNSGRDAYNEQFF. The CDR3 DNA sequence: TGTGCCAGCAGTAATAGCGGGAGGGACGCCTACAATGAGCAGTTCTTC.

This clone occurred once. Additional DNA sequences in this sample encode the identical CDR3. The J gene is TRBJ2-3, the V gene TRBV7-2, with D perhaps TRBD2 (7 bases). The CDR3 has 15 amino acids. Trimming cost V 0 bases and J 3 bases, with 10 bases left between them. Germline values: CDR1 SGHTA, CDR2 FQGNSA. The CDR3 loop is CASSLAGRGTDTQYF. In DNA form, the CDR3 reads TGTGCCAGCAGCTTAGCAGGGAGGGGGACAGATACGCAGTATTTT.

Comments on this clone: The sample contains more than one DNA sequence encoding this CDR3. The rearrangement uses TRBV5-1 and TRBJ2-5; 12 positions match TRBD1. The V gene end was trimmed by 4 bases and the J gene end by 5 bases; junction bases not matched to a gene: 3. CDR3 length: 14 residues. Germline V gene sequence: CDR1 SGHRS, CDR2 YFSETQ. CDR3 sequence (DNA): TGCGCCAGCAGCGGGACAGGGGGCCGGGAGACCCAGTACTTC. It yields the protein CASSGTGGRETQYF.

For the CDR3, the DNA is TGTGCCATCAGTGACCGTGCCGGACTAGCGACCCAAGGGCAGTACTTC. Its protein is CAISDRAGLATQGQYF. The chain links TRBV10-3 to TRBJ2-7; 9 nucleotides match TRBD2. Trimming took 3 bases from V and 9 from J; bases not matched to a gene: 15. The CDR3 is 16 residues long. Germline CDR1 ENHRY, CDR2 SYGVKD.

V usage is TRBV5-1 and J usage is TRBJ1-1, with unresolved D. The CDR3 length is 15 residues. The ends were cut back, 0 bases at V and 3 bases at J, with 12 bases in the middle. From germline, CDR1 is SGHRS and CDR2 YFSETQ. The CDR3 coding sequence is TGCGCCAGCAGCTTGGCCGCAGGTATCGACACTGAAGCTTTCTTT. As protein: CASSLAAGIDTEAFF.

V is TRBV25-1 and J is TRBJ2-1; 8 positions agree with TRBD2. The CDR3 is 15 residues long. Trimming took 5 bases from V and 4 from J; bases not matched to a gene: 7. The V gene's germline CDR1 is MGHDK and CDR2 SYGVNS. Here the CDR3 reads CASSLLAAIYNEQFF. The CDR3 coding sequence is TGTGCCAGCAGTTTACTAGCGGCTATATACAATGAGCAGTTCTTC.

This clone appeared a single time. For the CDR3, the DNA is TGTGCCAGCAGGAGCCCCGAAGGGCAATTCCATGAGCAGTTCTTC. Protein sequence: CASRSPEGQFHEQFF. The chain carries TRBV6-1 and TRBJ2-1; D uncertain. CDR3 length: 15 amino acids. V dropped 6 bases and J dropped 8 bases, with 20 bases sitting between them. Germline CDR1 reads MNHNS; CDR2 reads SASEGT.

In the case of this clone: This same CDR3 is encoded by further DNA sequences in the sample. This chain connects TRBV20-1 to TRBJ1-2, with D possibly TRBD1 on 6 matching bases. The CDR3 runs 11 residues. V shed 3 bases and J shed 6 bases, with 8 bases lying between them. The germline CDR1 and CDR2 sequences are DFQATT and SNEGSKA (reference sequence). The CDR3 nucleotides are TGCAGTGCTAGGGGGGCAGATGGCTACACCTTC. This gives the protein CSARGADGYTF.

The V gene is TRBV28, the J gene TRBJ2-4; 7 nucleotides match TRBD1. The CDR3 loop spans 15 amino acids. V dropped 5 bases and J dropped 9; count of bases not matched to a gene: 13. Germline values: CDR1 MDHEN, CDR2 SYDVKM. This CDR3 reads CASSTPRQGSAIQYF. As DNA, the CDR3 is TGTGCCAGCAGTACACCCCGACAGGGATCTGCCATTCAGTACTTC.

The chain uses TRBV29-1 and TRBJ2-1; D gene ambiguous. The V end lost 4 bases, the J end lost 0 bases, and 13 bases lay between the germline ends. Germline V gene lookup returns CDR1 SQVTM and CDR2 ANQGSEA. The CDR3 is made up of 15 amino acids. CDR3 nucleotide sequence: TGCAGCGTTGCTAAGGGATTCAGCTCCTACAATGAGCAGTTCTTC. Protein: CSVAKGFSSYNEQFF.

The CDR3 DNA sequence: TGCAGCGTTGCCAGGAACACCGGGGAGCTGTTTTTT. This codes for CSVARNTGELFF. The chain is built from TRBV29-1 and TRBJ2-2; D remains ambiguous. The CDR3 contains 12 residues. CDR1 is SQVTM and CDR2 is ANQGSEA in the germline V gene. The V and J ends lost 4 bases and 1 base respectively, with 4 bases between them.